This is a list of T cell receptor beta chains from one sample in a study of T-cell memory formation after mild COVID-19. TCRdb itself ran the 5' RACE reads through MiXCR, one entry per CDR3 protein. The sample lists around 200,000 distinct CDR3 sequences, 20% to 25% seen once, with 20% to 25% in the top ten. The specimen sequenced was PBMCs or a T cell subset sorted from them (not recorded which). The source is an adult woman who had mild COVID-19 (a few samples of this study predate the infection). Cell type and time point are not known. Both conserved end residues are trimmed from each CDR3.

j_call v_call cdr3_aa
TRBJ2-7 TRBV29-1 SALDSDIYEQY
TRBJ2-1 TRBV3-1 ASSQDLLAMYNEQF
TRBJ1-5 TRBV6-5 ASSYSRQIGQPQH
TRBJ1-6 TRBV7-8 ASSNPGQGPYNSPLH
TRBJ2-7 TRBV4-2 ASSQTRTESYEQY
TRBJ1-1 TRBV12-3/TRBV12-4 ASDRALDTEAF
TRBJ2-5 TRBV7-9 ASSRPQETQY
TRBJ1-2 TRBV6-5 ASSSGTGASGYT
TRBJ2-3 TRBV7-3 ASSSPITRGAGGPGPGDTQY
TRBJ2-7 TRBV12-3/TRBV12-4 ASSLALGKYYEQY
TRBJ2-1 TRBV2 ASSGQSGDYNEQF
TRBJ2-7 TRBV4-3 ASSLVAGANSYEQY
TRBJ1-1 TRBV12-3/TRBV12-4 ASSLGTGAGTEAF
TRBJ2-1 TRBV5-6 AISLAQGAAEQF
TRBJ2-3 TRBV13 ASSLAGVVADTQY
TRBJ1-5 TRBV25-1 ASSGPDSTAHQPQH
TRBJ2-6 TRBV5-1 ASSLLGGPFSGANVLT
TRBJ2-2 TRBV3-1 ASSQDGSRGTGELF
TRBJ2-4 TRBV15 ATSRTRGNIQY
TRBJ2-5 TRBV12-3/TRBV12-4 ASLLGGRGETQY
TRBJ2-7 TRBV7-6 AVADGTYEQY
TRBJ2-7 TRBV4-1 ASSQVGTDTYEQY
TRBJ2-3 TRBV7-8 ASRLASGGADTQY
TRBJ2-7 TRBV6-2/TRBV6-3 ASSYYPSYEQY
TRBJ2-7 TRBV4-1 ASSQGREYEQY
TRBJ2-7 TRBV29-1 SVLQDYYEQY
TRBJ1-2 TRBV20-1 SASGENYGYT
TRBJ2-3 TRBV15 ATSRDRLAEGHTDTQY
TRBJ1-1 TRBV15 ATSKLRVYTEAF
TRBJ2-1 TRBV20-1 SATTTTSSYNEQF
TRBJ1-5 TRBV12-3/TRBV12-4 ASSFGNQPQH
TRBJ1-2 TRBV29-1 SIPDSLGYT
TRBJ1-5 TRBV7-9 ASSPGLSNQPQH
TRBJ2-7 TRBV18 ASSPRDRDYEQY
TRBJ2-1 TRBV27 ASSYGGTTYNEQF
TRBJ1-4 TRBV7-6 ASSLAGEDEKLF
TRBJ2-7 TRBV19 ASSYGQPFSYEQY